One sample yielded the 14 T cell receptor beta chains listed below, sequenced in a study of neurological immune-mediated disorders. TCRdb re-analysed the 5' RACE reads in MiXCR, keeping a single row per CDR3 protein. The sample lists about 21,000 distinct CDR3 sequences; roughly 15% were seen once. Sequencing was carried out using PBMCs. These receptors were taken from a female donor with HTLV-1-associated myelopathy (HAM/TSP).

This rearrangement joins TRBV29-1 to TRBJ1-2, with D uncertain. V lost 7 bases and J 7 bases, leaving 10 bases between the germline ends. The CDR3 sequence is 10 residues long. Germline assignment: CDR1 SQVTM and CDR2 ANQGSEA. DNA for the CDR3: TGCAGCGCCCAAAAGATTGGCTACACCTTC. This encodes CSAQKIGYTF.

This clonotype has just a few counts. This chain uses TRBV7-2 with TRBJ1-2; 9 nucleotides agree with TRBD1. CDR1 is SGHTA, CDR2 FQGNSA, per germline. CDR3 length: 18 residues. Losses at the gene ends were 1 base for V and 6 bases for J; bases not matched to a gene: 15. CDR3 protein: CASSLDGTGSSLPDGYTF. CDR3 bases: TGTGCCAGCAGCTTAGATGGGACAGGGAGCTCTTTACCGGATGGCTACACCTTC.

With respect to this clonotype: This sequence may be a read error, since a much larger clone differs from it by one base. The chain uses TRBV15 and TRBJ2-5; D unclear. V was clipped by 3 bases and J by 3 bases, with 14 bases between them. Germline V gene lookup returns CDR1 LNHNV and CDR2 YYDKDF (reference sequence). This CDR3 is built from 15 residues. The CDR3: CATSRPSWGEETQYF. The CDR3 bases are TGTGCCACCAGCAGGCCCTCATGGGGTGAAGAGACCCAGTACTTC. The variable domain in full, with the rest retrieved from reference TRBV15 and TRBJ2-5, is DAMVIQNPRYQVTQFGKPVTLSCSQTLNHNVMYWYQQKSSQAPKLLFHYYDKDFNNEADTPDNFQSRRPNTSFCFLDIRSPGLGDTAMYLCATSRPSWGEETQYFGPGTRLLVL.

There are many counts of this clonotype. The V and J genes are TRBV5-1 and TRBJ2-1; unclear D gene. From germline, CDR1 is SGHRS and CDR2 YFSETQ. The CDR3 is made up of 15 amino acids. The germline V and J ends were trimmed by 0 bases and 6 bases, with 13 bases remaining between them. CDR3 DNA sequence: TGCGCCAGCAGCTTGGAGGTGGGAAGCCGCAATGAGCAGTTCTTC. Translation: CASSLEVGSRNEQFF.

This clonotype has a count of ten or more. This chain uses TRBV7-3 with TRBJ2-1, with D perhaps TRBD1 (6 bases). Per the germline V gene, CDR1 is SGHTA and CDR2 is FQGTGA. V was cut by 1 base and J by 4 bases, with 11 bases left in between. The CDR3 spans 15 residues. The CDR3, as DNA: TGTGCCAGCAGCTTAATGGGGGCTCAGTACAATGAGCAGTTCTTC. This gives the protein CASSLMGAQYNEQFF.

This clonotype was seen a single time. The CDR3 reads CASSLRGRGVWETQYF. The CDR3 DNA follows: TGTGCCAGCAGTTTAAGGGGCAGGGGGGTTTGGGAGACCCAGTACTTC. The V gene is TRBV27, the J gene TRBJ2-5, with a possible D match to TRBD1 (7 bases). The CDR3 contains 16 residues. Trimming took 2 bases from V and 5 from J, leaving 18 bases between them. CDR1 and CDR2 from the germline V gene are MNHEY and SMNVEV (reference sequence).

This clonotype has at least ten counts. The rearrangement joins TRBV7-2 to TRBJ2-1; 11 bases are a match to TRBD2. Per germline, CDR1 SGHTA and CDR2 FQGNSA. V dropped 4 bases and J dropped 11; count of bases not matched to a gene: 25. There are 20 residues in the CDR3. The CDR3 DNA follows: TGTGCCAGCAGCTGGCCTAGGGGGGAGGGGGAGACTAGCGGGGCCGGGCAGCAGTTCTTC. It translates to CASSWPRGEGETSGAGQQFF.

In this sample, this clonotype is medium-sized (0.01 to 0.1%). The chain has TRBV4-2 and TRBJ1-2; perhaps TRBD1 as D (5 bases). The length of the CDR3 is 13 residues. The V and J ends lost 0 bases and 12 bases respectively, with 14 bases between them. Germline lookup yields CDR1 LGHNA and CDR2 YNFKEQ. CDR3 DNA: TGTGCCAGCAGCCAAGAGTACCAGGGTCAAAACACCTTC. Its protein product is CASSQEYQGQNTF.

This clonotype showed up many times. CDR3 nucleotides: TGTGCCAGCAGTCGCGGTGAGACCCAGTACTTC. Translation: CASSRGETQYF. The genes are TRBV25-1 and TRBJ2-5; D call uncertain. Germline V gene data show CDR1 as MGHDK and CDR2 as SYGVNS. V lost 5 bases to trimming and J lost 5 bases, with 6 bases between them. The CDR3 loop spans 11 amino acids. The full variable domain, rest sourced from reference TRBV25-1 and TRBJ2-5, is EADIYQTPRYLVIGTGKKITLECSQTMGHDKMYWYQQDPGMELHLIHYSYGVNSTEKGDLSSESTVSRIRTEHFPLTLESARPSHTSQYLCASSRGETQYFGPGTRLLVL.

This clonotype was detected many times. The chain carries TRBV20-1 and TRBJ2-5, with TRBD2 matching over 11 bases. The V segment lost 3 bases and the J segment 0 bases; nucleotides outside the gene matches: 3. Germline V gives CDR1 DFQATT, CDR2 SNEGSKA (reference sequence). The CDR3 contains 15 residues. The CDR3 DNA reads TGCAGTGCTAGCGATAGCGGGGGGGACCAAGAGACCCAGTACTTC. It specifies CSASDSGGDQETQYF.

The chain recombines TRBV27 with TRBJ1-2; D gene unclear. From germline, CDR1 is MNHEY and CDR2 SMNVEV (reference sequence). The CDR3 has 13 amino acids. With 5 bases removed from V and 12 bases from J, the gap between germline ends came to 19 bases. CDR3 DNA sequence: TGTGCCAGCAGTACGACGGTTAACTATGTCCACACCTTC. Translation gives CASSTTVNYVHTF.

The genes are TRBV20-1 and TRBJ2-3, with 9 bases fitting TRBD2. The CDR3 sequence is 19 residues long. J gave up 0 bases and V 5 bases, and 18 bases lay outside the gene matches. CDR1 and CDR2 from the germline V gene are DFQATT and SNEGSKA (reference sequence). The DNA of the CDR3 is TGCAGTGCTTTCTGGGGTAGCGGGGGAGCCCCCCGCAGCACAGATACGCAGTATTTT. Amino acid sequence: CSAFWGSGGAPRSTDTQYF.

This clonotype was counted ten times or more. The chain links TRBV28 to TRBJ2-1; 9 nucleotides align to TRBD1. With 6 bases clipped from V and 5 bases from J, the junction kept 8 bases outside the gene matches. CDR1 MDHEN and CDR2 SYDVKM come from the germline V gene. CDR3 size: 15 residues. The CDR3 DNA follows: TGTGCCAGCAGGTCAACGGGACAGGGTAACAATGAGCAGTTCTTC. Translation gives CASRSTGQGNNEQFF.

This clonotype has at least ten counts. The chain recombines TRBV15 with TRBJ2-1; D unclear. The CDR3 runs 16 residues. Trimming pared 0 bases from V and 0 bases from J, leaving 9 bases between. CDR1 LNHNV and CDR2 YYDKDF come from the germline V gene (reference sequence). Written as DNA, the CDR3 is TGTGCCACCAGCAGAGATCTACCCTCCTCCTACAATGAGCAGTTCTTC. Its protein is CATSRDLPSSYNEQFF.